This entry describes one T cell receptor beta chain. Its antigen is not known. This sample was taken from a study of somatic mutations in cytotoxic T cells in rheumatoid arthritis. TCRdb keeps only in-frame clones here, not all; method: immunoSEQ multiplex PCR. The sample has around 20,000 clones, around 83% seen once. CD4+ cells and CD8+ cells were each obtained through positive magnetic bead selection, and their purity was assessed by flow cytometry. CDR3 length: 15 amino acids. CDR1 is SNHLY and CDR2 is FYNNEI in the germline V gene. Trimming left V 3 bases short and J 3 bases short, with 12 bases between. Study conclusions and caveats: For patients with rheumatoid arthritis, CD8+ clonality went up with age, while healthy controls showed no such change.

The TCR originated in a man in his late teens or twenties with rheumatoid arthritis. The rearrangement joins TRBV2 to TRBJ2-1, with D possibly being TRBD1 (6 bases). Sequenced sample: CD8+ T cells sorted from blood. The CDR3 here is CASSEWDKLYNEQFF. CDR3 in DNA: TGTGCCAGCAGTGAGTGGGACAAACTCTACAATGAGCAGTTCTTC.